The T cell receptor (beta chain) described here comes from a study of CD8 T cells in Susac syndrome (dated by TCRdb to 2018 to 2020). General notes on the study: Repertoire sequencing was used to test whether CD8+ T cell activation and differentiation in Susac syndrome was antigen driven. Clonality of the CD8+ T cell repertoire was compared between 11 to 12 healthy donors, about 14 Susac syndrome patients and fewer than 16 multiple sclerosis patients.

Peripheral blood CD8+ and CD4+ T cells from healthy donors, Susac syndrome patients and multiple sclerosis patients were profiled by high-throughput TCR beta sequencing. Healthy donors were age- and sex-matched controls. Bulk CD8+ and CD4+ T cells were purified by magnetic negative isolation, whereas CD8+ TEMRA cells were enriched by FACS. Blood was collected in EDTA tubes and processed within 24 hours, with PBMCs isolated through density gradient centrifugation. PBMCs intended for TCR sequencing were cryopreserved in liquid nitrogen and were subsequently thawed in a 37 degrees C water bath. A purity of at least 90% was achieved for sorted or isolated CD4+, CD8+ and CD8+ TEMRA cells. Points the paper makes about the study in general: The study acknowledged that relatively few individuals were included in the TCR sequencing and HLA analysis.

From a lookup of the germline V gene, CDR1 and CDR2 are LGHNA and YSLEER. The germline ends are 6 bases apart after V is trimmed by 1 base and J by 5 bases. From its cysteine to its phenylalanine, the CDR3 spans 13 amino acids. Only the CDR3 DNA is retained, 39 bases long and in frame from the first base. RNA was extracted using the RNeasy kit, and about 0.45 to 1 microgram was reverse transcribed with random hexamers. TCR beta CDR3 regions were amplified with the immunoSEQ multiplex PCR assay covering 54 Vbeta and 13 Jbeta segments. PCR amplification bias was corrected by using a synthetic template baseline for primer optimization and computational correction. The study's processing was this. Reads were annotated to V, D and J genes according to IMGT and were analyzed with immunoSEQ Analyzer, with only productive sequences retained. Clonality was calculated as one minus the Shannon entropy normalized by log2 of the number of productive unique sequences. Public and private clones were assessed among the 100 most prevalent clones of each patient and control. Clones were defined as Susac-specific when absent from the healthy and MS cohorts, from 1,000 to 1,100 published viral clones and from other ImmuneACCESS disease sequences. TCRdb applied fastp at Q25 and MiXCR to the public reads, then kept only in-frame beta chains. CDR3 protein duplicates are merged, each entry listing the most common genes and DNA. It is TCRdb's table, rather than the study itself, that gives the V and J calls and clone size. The sample data list fewer than 80,000 distinct CDR3 sequences, and 95% of these were observed just once. About 0.25% of the sample is in the top ten clones.

In regard to this clonotype: Its antigen is unknown. Within one base of it there is no much larger clone, and no base qualities were kept.

The specimen sequenced was CD8+ T cells from PBMCs. This receptor chain uses TRBV4-3 and TRBJ2-4; the D gene lacks a confident call. This receptor was taken from a human donor in good health. DNA sequence: TGCGCCAGCAGCCAAGTCGGCGAAAACATTCAGTACTTC. Protein translation: CASSQVGENIQYF.